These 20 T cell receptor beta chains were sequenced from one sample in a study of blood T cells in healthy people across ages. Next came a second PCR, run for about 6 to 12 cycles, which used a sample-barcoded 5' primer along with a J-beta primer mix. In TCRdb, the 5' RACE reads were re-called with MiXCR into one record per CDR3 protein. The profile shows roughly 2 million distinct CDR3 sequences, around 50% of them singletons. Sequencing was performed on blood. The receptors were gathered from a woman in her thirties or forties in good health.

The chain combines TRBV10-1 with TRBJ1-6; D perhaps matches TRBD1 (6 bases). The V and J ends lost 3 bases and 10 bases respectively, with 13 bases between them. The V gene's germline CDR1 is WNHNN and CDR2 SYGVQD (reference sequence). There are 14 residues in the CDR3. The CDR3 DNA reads TGCGCCAGCAGTGACGGGGGCACGCAATCACCCCTCCACTTT. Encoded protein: CASSDGGTQSPLHF.

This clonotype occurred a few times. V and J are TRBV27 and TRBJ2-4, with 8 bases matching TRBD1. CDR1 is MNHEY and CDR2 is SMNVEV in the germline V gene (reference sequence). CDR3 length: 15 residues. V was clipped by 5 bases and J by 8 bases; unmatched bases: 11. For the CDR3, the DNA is TGTGCCAGCAGTGGACAGGGTTTGGGCGAATACATTCAGTACTTC. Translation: CASSGQGLGEYIQYF.

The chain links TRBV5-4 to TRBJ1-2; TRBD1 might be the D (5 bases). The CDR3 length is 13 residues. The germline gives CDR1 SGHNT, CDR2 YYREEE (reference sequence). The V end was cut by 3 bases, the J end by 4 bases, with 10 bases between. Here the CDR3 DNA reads TGTGCCAGCAGCTGGTGGGGCGCCTATGGCTACACCTTC. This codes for CASSWWGAYGYTF.

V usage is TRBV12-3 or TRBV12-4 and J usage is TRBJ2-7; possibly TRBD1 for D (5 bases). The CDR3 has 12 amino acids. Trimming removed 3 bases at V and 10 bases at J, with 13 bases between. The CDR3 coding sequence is TGTGCCAGCAGTTTGGGCAGGGAAGCCCAGTACTTC. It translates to CASSLGREAQYF.

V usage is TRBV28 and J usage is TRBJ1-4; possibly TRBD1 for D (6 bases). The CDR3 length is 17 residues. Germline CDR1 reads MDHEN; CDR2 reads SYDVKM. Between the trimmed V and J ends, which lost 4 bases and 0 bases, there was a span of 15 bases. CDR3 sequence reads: CASSSAGALPTNEKLFF. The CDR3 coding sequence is TGTGCCAGCAGTTCGGCGGGGGCGCTTCCAACTAATGAAAAACTGTTTTTT.

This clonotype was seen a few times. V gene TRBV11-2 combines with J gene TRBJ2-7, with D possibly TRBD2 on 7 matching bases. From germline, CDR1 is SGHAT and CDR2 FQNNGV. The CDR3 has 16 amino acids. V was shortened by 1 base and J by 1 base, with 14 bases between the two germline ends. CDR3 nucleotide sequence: TGTGCCAGCAGCTTAGTCGGCGGGGGCCCTTCCTACGAGCAGTACTTC. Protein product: CASSLVGGGPSYEQYF.

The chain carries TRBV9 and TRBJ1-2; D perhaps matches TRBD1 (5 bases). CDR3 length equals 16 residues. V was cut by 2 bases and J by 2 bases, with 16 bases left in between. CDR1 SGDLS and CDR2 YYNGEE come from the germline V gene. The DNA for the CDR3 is TGTGCCAGCAGCGTCCGCAGCGTGGGGGAAAACTATGGCTACACCTTC. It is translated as CASSVRSVGENYGYTF.

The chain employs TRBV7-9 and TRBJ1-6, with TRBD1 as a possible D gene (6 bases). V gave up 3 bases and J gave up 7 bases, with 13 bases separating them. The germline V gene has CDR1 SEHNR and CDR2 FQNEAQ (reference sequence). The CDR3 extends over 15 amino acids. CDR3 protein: CASSFPTRGNSPLHF. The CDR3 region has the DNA TGTGCCAGCAGCTTCCCGACCAGGGGAAATTCACCCCTCCACTTT.

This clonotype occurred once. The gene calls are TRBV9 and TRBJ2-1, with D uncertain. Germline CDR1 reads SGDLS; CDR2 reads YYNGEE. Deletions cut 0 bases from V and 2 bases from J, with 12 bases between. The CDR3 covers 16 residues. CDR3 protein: CASSVGADGTYNEQFF. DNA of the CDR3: TGTGCCAGCAGCGTAGGGGCGGACGGTACCTACAATGAGCAGTTCTTC.

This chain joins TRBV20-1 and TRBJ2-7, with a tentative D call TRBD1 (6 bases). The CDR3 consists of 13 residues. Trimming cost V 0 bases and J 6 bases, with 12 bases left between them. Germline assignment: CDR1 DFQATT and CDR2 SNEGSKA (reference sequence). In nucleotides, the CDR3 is TGCAGTGCTAGAGATTCAAGGGGGAGCGAGCAGTACTTC. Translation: CSARDSRGSEQYF.

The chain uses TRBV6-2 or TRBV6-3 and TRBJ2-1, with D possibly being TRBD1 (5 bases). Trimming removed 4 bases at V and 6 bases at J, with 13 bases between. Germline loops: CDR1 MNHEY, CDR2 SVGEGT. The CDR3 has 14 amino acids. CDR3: CASSLGEESNEQFF. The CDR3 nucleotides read TGTGCCAGCAGTTTAGGGGAAGAATCCAATGAGCAGTTCTTC.

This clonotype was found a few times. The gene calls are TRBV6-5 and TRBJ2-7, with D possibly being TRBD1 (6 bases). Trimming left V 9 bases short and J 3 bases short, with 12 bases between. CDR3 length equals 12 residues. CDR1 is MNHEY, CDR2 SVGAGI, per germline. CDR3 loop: CASTDSRYEQYF. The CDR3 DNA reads TGTGCCAGTACGGACAGTCGCTACGAGCAGTACTTC.

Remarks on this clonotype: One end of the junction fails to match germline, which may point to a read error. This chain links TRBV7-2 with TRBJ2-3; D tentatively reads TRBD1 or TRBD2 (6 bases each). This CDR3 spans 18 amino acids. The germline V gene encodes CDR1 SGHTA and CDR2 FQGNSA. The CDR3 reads CAGSLVSVTGLNTDTQYF. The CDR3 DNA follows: TGTGCCGGCAGCTTAGTCTCCGTGACAGGACTAAACACAGATACGCAGTATTTT. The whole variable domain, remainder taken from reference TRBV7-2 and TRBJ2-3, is GAGVSQSPSNKVTEKGKDVELRCDPISGHTALYWYRQSLGQGLEFLIYFQGNSAPDKSGLPSDRFSAERTGGSVSTLTIQRTQQEDSAVYLCAGSLVSVTGLNTDTQYFGPGTRLTVL.

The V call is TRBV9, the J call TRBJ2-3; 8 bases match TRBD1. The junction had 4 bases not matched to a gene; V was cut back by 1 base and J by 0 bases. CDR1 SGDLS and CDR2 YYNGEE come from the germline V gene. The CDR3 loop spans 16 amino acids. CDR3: CASSVRGQVSTDTQYF. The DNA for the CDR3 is TGTGCCAGCAGCGTACGGGGACAGGTTAGCACAGATACGCAGTATTTT.

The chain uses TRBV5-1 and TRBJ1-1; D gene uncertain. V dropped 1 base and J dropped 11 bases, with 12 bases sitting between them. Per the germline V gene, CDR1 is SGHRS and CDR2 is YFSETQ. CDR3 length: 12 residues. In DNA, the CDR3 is TGCGCCAGCAGCTTGTCCCCGGCAGAGGCTTTCTTT. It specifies CASSLSPAEAFF.

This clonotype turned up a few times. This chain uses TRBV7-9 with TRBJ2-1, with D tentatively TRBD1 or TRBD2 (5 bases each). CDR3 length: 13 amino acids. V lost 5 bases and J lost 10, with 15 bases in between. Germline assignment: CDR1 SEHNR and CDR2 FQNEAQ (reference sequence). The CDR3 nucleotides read TGTGCCAGCAGCCCAGAGGGGTATGGGGAGCAGTTCTTC. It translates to CASSPEGYGEQFF. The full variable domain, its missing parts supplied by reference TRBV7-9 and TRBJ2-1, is DTGVSQNPRHKITKRGQNVTFRCDPISEHNRLYWYRQTLGQGPEFLTYFQNEAQLEKSRLLSDRFSAERPKGSFSTLEIQRTEQGDSAMYLCASSPEGYGEQFFGPGTRLTVL.

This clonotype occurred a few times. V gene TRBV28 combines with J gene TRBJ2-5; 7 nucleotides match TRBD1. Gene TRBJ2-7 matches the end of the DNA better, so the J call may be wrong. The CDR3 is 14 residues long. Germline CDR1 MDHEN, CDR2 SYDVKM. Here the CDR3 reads CASSGTVGSYEQYF. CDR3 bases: TGTGCCAGCAGCGGGACAGTCGGCTCCTACGAGCAGTACTTC.

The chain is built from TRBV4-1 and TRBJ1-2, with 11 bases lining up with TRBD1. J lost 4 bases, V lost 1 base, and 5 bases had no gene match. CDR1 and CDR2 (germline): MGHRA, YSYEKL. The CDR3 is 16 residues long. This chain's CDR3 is CASSQVGQGAGYGYTF. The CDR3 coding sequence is TGCGCCAGCAGCCAAGTCGGACAGGGGGCGGGCTATGGCTACACCTTC.

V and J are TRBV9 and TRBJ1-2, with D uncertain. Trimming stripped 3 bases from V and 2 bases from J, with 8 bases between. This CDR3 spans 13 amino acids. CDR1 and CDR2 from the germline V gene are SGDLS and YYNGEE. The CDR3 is CASSADMNYGYTF. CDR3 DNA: TGTGCCAGCAGCGCTGACATGAACTATGGCTACACCTTC.

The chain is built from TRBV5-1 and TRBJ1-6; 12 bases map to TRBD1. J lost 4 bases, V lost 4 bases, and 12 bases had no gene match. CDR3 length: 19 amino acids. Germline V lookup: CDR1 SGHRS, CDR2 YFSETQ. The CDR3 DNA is TGCGCCAGCAGCCTCGCGGGACAGGGGGCCCTAAAATATAATTCACCCCTCCACTTT. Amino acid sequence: CASSLAGQGALKYNSPLHF.